This TCR beta chain was profiled in a study of T cell responses to AZD1222 COVID-19 vaccine. Findings and caveats of the study: The study sampled repertoires only after the peak T cell response.

TCRdb keeps only in-frame clones here, not all; method: immunoSEQ multiplex PCR. The sample includes just over 80,000 clones, 75% to 90% of them seen just once. In the case of this clone: Its antigen remains unknown.

Sequencing used peripheral blood, obtained on day 0 of AZD1222 vaccination. This receptor was obtained from an adult in good health.

CDR3 DNA: TGTGCCAGCAGCCAAGCCGGGGGGACCTTTAACTATGGCTACACCTTC. Translated, it gives CASSQAGGTFNYGYTF. This chain links TRBV11-3 with TRBJ1-2, with D perhaps TRBD1 (5 bases). The CDR3 is made up of 16 amino acids. V lost 5 bases and J lost 1, with 17 bases in between. CDR1 is SGHNT and CDR2 is YENEEA in the germline V gene.